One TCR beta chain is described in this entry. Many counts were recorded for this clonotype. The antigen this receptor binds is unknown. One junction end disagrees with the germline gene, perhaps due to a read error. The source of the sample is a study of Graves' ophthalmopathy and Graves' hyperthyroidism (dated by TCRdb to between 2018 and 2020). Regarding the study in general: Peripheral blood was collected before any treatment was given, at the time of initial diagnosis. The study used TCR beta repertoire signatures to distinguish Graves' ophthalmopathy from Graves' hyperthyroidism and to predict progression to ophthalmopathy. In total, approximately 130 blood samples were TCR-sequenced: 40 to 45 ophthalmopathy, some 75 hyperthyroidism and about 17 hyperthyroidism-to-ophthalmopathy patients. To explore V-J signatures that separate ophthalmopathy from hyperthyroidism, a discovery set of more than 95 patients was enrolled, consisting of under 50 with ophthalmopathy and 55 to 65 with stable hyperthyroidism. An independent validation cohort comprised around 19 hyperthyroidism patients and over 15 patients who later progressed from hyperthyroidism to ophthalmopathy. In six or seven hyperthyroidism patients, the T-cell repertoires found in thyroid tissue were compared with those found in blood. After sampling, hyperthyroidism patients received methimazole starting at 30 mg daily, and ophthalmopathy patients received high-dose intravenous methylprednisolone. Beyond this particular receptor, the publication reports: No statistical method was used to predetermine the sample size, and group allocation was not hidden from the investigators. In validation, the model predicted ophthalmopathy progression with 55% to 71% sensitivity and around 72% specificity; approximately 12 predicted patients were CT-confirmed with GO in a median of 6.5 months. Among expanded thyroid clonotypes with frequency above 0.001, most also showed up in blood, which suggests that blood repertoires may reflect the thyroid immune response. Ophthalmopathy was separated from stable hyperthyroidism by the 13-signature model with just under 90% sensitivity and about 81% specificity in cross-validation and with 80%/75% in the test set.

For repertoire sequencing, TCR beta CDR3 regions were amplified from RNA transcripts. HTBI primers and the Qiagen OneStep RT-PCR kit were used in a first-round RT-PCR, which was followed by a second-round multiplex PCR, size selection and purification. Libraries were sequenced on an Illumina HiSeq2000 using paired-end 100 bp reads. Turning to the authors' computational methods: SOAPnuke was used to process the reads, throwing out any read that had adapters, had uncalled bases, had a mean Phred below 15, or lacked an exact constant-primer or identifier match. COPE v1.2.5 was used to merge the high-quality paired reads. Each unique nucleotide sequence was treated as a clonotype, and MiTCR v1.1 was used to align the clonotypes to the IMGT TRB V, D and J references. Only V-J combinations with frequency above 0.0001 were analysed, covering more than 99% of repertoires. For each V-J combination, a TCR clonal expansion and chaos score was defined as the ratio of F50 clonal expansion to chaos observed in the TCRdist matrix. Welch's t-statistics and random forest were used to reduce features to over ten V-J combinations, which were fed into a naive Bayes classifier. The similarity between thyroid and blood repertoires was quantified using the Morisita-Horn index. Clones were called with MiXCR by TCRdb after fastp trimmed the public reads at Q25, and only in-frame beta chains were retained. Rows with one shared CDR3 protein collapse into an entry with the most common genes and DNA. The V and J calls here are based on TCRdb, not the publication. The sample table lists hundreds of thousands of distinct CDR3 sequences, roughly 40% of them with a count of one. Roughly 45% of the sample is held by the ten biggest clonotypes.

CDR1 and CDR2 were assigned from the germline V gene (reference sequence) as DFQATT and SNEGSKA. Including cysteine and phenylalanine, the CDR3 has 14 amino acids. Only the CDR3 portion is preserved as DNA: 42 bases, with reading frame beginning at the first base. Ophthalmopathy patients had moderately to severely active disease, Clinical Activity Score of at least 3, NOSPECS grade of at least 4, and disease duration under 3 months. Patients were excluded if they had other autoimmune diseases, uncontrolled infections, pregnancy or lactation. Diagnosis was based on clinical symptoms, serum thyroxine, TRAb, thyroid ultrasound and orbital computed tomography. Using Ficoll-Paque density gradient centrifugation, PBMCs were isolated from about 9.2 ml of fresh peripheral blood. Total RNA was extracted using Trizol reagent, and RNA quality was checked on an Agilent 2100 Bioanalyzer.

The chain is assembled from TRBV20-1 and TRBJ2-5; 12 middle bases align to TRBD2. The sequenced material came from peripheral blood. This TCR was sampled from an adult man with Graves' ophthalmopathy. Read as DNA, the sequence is TGCAGTGCTGGAGAGACTAGCGGGGGAGAGACCCAGTACTTC. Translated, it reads CSAGETSGGETQYF.